A single sample gave rise to the 10 T cell receptor beta chains below, sequenced in a study of OX40 agonist ivuxolimab in advanced cancers. Produced via immunoSEQ multiplex PCR; TCRdb's table is partial and in-frame only. Of around 18,000 clones listed, approximately 87% are singletons. The material sequenced was CD4+ or CD8+ T cells sorted from blood, taken in a trial of the OX40 agonist ivuxolimab. These receptors were obtained from an adult with an advanced solid tumor such as melanoma, head and neck, liver or kidney cancer.

This clone was found a few times. The V gene is TRBV4-1, the J gene TRBJ1-5; D remains ambiguous. The CDR3 sequence is 13 residues long. Germline CDR1 is MGHRA and CDR2 is YSYEKL. Trimming cost V 5 bases and J 8 bases, with 13 bases left between them. CDR3 sequence: CASSFAAVEPQHF. CDR3 in DNA: TGCGCCAGCAGCTTCGCAGCGGTCGAGCCCCAGCATTTT.

This CDR3 reads CAWSVAGRDGQPQHF. In DNA form, the CDR3 reads TGTGCCTGGAGTGTAGCAGGGAGGGATGGACAGCCCCAGCATTTT. This chain uses TRBV30 with TRBJ1-5, with D possibly TRBD1 on 5 matching bases. Trimming shortened V by 0 bases and J by 7 bases, and 16 bases separated the two germline ends. CDR1 is GTSNPN and CDR2 is SVGIG in the germline V gene (reference sequence). The CDR3 loop spans 15 amino acids.

The rearrangement joins TRBV7-2 to TRBJ1-2; D is unresolved. The CDR3 has 10 residues. With 0 bases removed from V and 13 bases from J, the gap between germline ends came to 6 bases. Germline CDR1 is SGHTA and CDR2 is FQGNSA. The CDR3, as DNA: TGTGCCAGCAGCTTAGCTGTCCCCACCTTC. This codes for CASSLAVPTF.

V gene TRBV9 combines with J gene TRBJ1-3; D not resolved. The V gene lost 0 bases and the J gene lost 0 bases, with 4 bases spanning the gap. The length of the CDR3 is 14 residues. Germline lookup yields CDR1 SGDLS and CDR2 YYNGEE. The CDR3 DNA sequence: TGTGCCAGCAGCGTAGGGAGCTCTGGAAACACCATATATTTT. As protein: CASSVGSSGNTIYF.

Notes on this clone: Other nucleotide sequences in the sample specify the same CDR3. The chain joins TRBV5-1 to TRBJ1-1, with TRBD1 as a possible D gene (5 bases). CDR1 is SGHRS and CDR2 is YFSETQ in the germline V gene. Trimming stripped 2 bases from V and 5 bases from J, with 10 bases between. The CDR3 sequence is 13 residues long. In nucleotides, the CDR3 is TGCGCCAGCAGCTTCCAGGGAGGAACTGAAGCTTTCTTT. Translation: CASSFQGGTEAFF.

J is TRBJ2-1 and V is TRBV4-1; TRBD2 matches 11 bases. V trimming: 4 bases; J trimming: 5 bases; junction bases outside the gene matches: 7. Germline values: CDR1 MGHRA, CDR2 YSYEKL. This CDR3 region has 16 residues. CDR3 protein: CASSPRTSGPHNEQFF. The CDR3 coding sequence is TGCGCCAGCAGCCCGCGGACTAGCGGGCCCCACAATGAGCAGTTCTTC.

V gene TRBV7-3 combines with J gene TRBJ1-1, with D unclear. The germline V gene encodes CDR1 SGHTA and CDR2 FQGTGA. The CDR3 spans 15 residues. V lost 5 bases to trimming and J lost 0 bases, with 13 bases between them. Here the CDR3 reads CASSLNGELNTEAFF. The CDR3 bases are TGTGCCAGCAGCCTTAACGGGGAACTGAACACTGAAGCTTTCTTT.

Concerning this clone itself: The missing conserved phenylalanine or tryptophan at the end of this CDR3 makes a read error likely. The chain links TRBV6-5 to TRBJ1-1, with D possibly being TRBD1 (6 bases). Germline V lookup: CDR1 MNHEY, CDR2 SVGAGI. The CDR3 has 14 residues. V lost 6 bases and J 6 bases, leaving 17 bases between the germline ends. The CDR3 sequence is CASSNGLQGPEAFS. The DNA of the CDR3 is TGTGCCAGCAGCAACGGGTTGCAGGGGCCTGAAGCTTTCTCT.

This clone was observed a handful of times. The chain employs TRBV21-1 and TRBJ2-7; the table calls TRBD2, which could not be checked here. TRBV21-1 is marked as a pseudogene. The CDR3 contains 17 residues. The CDR3 loop reads CASSPLTRGGVSYEQYF. The CDR3 DNA is TGTGCCAGCAGCCCCCTGACGAGGGGGGGAGTCTCCTACGAGCAGTACTTC.

This chain joins TRBV4-1 and TRBJ2-5, with D perhaps TRBD1 (6 bases). The CDR3 is 17 amino acids. Trimming cost V 1 base and J 5 bases, with 20 bases left between them. Germline assignment: CDR1 MGHRA and CDR2 YSYEKL. CDR3 in DNA: TGCGCCAGCAGCCAAGGAGGCAGGGGTCCCTTGGGTGAGACCCAGTACTTC. It specifies CASSQGGRGPLGETQYF.